Here is one TCR beta chain with its context. Per the authors' pipeline: Amplification with reference gene primers provided the estimates of nucleated cell counts. Profiling relied on immunoSEQ multiplex PCR, and the TCRdb table lists in-frame clones only, not all of them. V and J calls and clone size follow that table, whereas D and trimming were derived from the DNA. The sample carries about 210,000 clones, roughly four fifths recorded once. The CDR3 extends over 13 amino acids. With 7 bases clipped from V and 4 bases from J, the junction kept 7 bases outside the gene matches. Per germline, CDR1 GTSNPN and CDR2 SVGIG (reference sequence). This sample is part of a study of blood T cell repertoires in COVID-19. Study background: Spain, Italy and the United States supplied samples that represented acute and convalescent COVID-19. Nucleic acid was either cDNA or gDNA, and it came from T cells, B-cell-depleted T cells, or PBMCs.

The receptor's source is a woman aged 40 to 50 with acute or convalescent COVID-19. The chain carries TRBV30 and TRBJ2-1; 7 nucleotides match TRBD1. The sample taken for sequencing was peripheral blood. CDR3 in amino acids: CASTGDKYNEQFF. The CDR3, as DNA: TGTGCCTCTACAGGGGATAAGTACAATGAGCAGTTCTTC.